The next 11 T cell receptor beta chains were all read from a single sample in a study of blood T cells in healthy people across ages. PCR was performed a second time for roughly 7 to 12 cycles using a sample-barcoded 5' primer and a J-beta primer mix. TCRdb re-derived calls from the 5' RACE reads in MiXCR, one entry per CDR3 protein. The data hold some 1.5 million distinct CDR3 sequences, with 28% observed a single time. Sequenced: blood. The source is a woman aged 25 to 39 in good health.

V usage is TRBV19 and J usage is TRBJ2-3; D gene uncertain. CDR3 length equals 13 residues. Germline lookup yields CDR1 LNHDA and CDR2 SQIVND (reference sequence). V was cut by 3 bases and J by 5 bases, with 9 bases left in between. The CDR3 DNA reads as TGTGCCAGTAGTATCCCTTGGGGAGATACGCAGTATTTT. As protein: CASSIPWGDTQYF. Combining the CDR3 with reference TRBV19 and TRBJ2-3 gives the whole variable domain DGGITQSPKYLFRKEGQNVTLSCEQNLNHDAMYWYRQDPGQGLRLIYYSQIVNDFQKGDIAEGYSVSREKKESFPLTVTSAQKNPTAFYLCASSIPWGDTQYFGPGTRLTVL.

J is TRBJ1-2 and V is TRBV12-3 or TRBV12-4; no clear D gene. The CDR3 consists of 16 residues. V was trimmed by 2 bases and J by 8 bases, leaving 21 bases between them. The CDR3 DNA follows: TGTGCCAGCAGTTTAATCAAGACGACGTCGCTTGTCGGCTACACCTTC. This translates into CASSLIKTTSLVGYTF.

In its sample, this clonotype was seen a few times. J is TRBJ2-7 and V is TRBV20-1; 8 bases map to TRBD2. CDR1 and CDR2 from the germline V gene are DFQATT and SNEGSKA (reference sequence). The CDR3 contains 15 residues. With V trimmed by 0 bases and J by 3 bases, 7 bases remained unmatched. The CDR3 is CSARDLGAGDYEQYF. The CDR3 bases are TGCAGTGCTAGAGATCTAGGAGCGGGAGACTACGAGCAGTACTTC.

The chain joins TRBV28 to TRBJ2-5; no reliable D call. This CDR3 is built from 15 residues. Germline values: CDR1 MDHEN, CDR2 SYDVKM. V was shortened by 3 bases and J by 0 bases, with 11 bases between the two germline ends. CDR3 region: CASSFTWPDQETQYF. Here the CDR3 DNA reads TGTGCCAGCAGTTTCACCTGGCCGGACCAAGAGACCCAGTACTTC.

This clonotype was observed a handful of times. The chain carries TRBV3-1 and TRBJ2-5; 7 nucleotides align to TRBD2. Trimming cost V 4 bases and J 7 bases; bases outside gene matches: 6. The germline gives CDR1 LGHDT, CDR2 YNNKEL (reference sequence). CDR3 length: 13 amino acids. In DNA form, the CDR3 reads TGTGCCAGCAGCCCCGGACTAGATGGGACCCAGTACTTC. Protein sequence: CASSPGLDGTQYF.

The chain has TRBV4-1 and TRBJ1-3; D is unclear. Per the germline V gene, CDR1 is MGHRA and CDR2 is YSYEKL. This CDR3 spans 15 amino acids. V dropped 1 base and J dropped 1 base, with 8 bases sitting between them. The CDR3 sequence is CASSQGVESGNTIYF. The CDR3 nucleotides read TGCGCCAGCAGCCAAGGAGTAGAGTCTGGAAACACCATATATTTT.

The chain joins TRBV24-1 to TRBJ2-5, with D possibly TRBD1 on 5 matching bases. The CDR3 runs 15 residues. CDR1 is KGHDR, CDR2 SFDVKD, per germline. Trimming cost V 5 bases and J 2 bases, with 14 bases left between them. This CDR3 is CATSAPQGVQETQYF. The CDR3 DNA sequence: TGTGCCACCAGTGCACCCCAGGGCGTTCAAGAGACCCAGTACTTC.

This clonotype was counted only a few times. This chain connects TRBV29-1 to TRBJ2-1; 9 bases are a match to TRBD2. CDR1 is SQVTM, CDR2 ANQGSEA, per germline. The CDR3 extends over 16 amino acids. V lost 5 bases and J lost 1; bases outside the gene matches: 9. CDR3 sequence: CSVRGLAGWSYNEQFF. The CDR3 nucleotides are TGCAGCGTTCGTGGGCTAGCGGGGTGGTCCTACAATGAGCAGTTCTTC.

This clonotype appeared many times. V usage is TRBV21-1 and J usage is TRBJ2-7; the table gives TRBD2 as D, unverified against the DNA. TRBV21-1 is assigned pseudogene status. The CDR3 runs to 16 residues. CDR3 bases: TGTGCCAGCAGCCCTGGCAAGGCTAGCGGAGACTACGAGCAGTACTTC. It translates to CASSPGKASGDYEQYF.

Ten or more counts support this clonotype. The rearrangement uses TRBV20-1 and TRBJ2-5, with 9 bases aligning to TRBD2. Germline V gene lookup returns CDR1 DFQATT and CDR2 SNEGSKA (reference sequence). CDR3 length: 16 residues. J lost 3 bases, V lost 0 bases, and 8 bases had no gene match. The CDR3 DNA reads as TGCAGTGCTAGAGACCCCCAGGCGGGAGGGGAAGAGACCCAGTACTTC. Amino acids: CSARDPQAGGEETQYF.

This clonotype has just a few counts. The chain carries TRBV4-1 and TRBJ1-5; possible D gene TRBD1, 5 bases. Germline V gene lookup returns CDR1 MGHRA and CDR2 YSYEKL. V shed 2 bases and J shed 4 bases, with 15 bases lying between them. This CDR3 is 16 amino acids long. The DNA for the CDR3 is TGCGCCAGCAGCCAACGGTTCTTGGGGGGGAATCAGCCCCAGCATTTT. This sequence encodes CASSQRFLGGNQPQHF.